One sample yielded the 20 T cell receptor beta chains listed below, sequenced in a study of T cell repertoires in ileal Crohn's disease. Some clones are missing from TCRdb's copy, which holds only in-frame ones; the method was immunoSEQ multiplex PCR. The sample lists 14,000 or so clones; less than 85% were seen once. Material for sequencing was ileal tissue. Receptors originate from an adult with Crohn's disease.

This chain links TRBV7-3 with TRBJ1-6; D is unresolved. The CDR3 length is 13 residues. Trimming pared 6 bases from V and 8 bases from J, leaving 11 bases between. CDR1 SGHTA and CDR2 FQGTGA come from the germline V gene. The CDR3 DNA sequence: TGTGCCAGCAGTTCACAACGGGATTCACCCCTCCACTTT. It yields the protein CASSSQRDSPLHF.

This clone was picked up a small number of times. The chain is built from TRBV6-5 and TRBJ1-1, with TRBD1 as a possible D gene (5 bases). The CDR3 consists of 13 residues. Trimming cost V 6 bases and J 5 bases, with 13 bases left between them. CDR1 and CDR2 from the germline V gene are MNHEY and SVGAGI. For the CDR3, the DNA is TGTGCCAGCAGGGGCATCGGGGGGACTGAAGCTTTCTTT. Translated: CASRGIGGTEAFF.

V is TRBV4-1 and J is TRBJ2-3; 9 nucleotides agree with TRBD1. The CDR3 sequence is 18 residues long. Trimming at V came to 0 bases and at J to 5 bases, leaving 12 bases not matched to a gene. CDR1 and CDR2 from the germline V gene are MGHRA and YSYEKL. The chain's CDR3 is CASSQETGGQGRGDTQYF. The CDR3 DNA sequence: TGCGCCAGCAGCCAAGAGACAGGGGGACAGGGTAGGGGAGATACGCAGTATTTT.

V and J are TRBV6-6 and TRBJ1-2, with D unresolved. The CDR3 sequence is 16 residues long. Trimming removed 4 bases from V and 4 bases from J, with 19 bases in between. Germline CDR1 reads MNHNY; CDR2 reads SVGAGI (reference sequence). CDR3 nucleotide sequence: TGTGCCAGCAGTTCCCAACCGGGTCTCCTCCCCTATGGCTACACCTTC. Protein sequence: CASSSQPGLLPYGYTF.

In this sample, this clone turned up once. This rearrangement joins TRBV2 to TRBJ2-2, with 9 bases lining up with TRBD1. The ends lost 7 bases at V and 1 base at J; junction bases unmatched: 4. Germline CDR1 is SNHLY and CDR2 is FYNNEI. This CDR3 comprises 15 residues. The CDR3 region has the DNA TGTGCCAGCACTAAGGGACAGGGGAACACCGGGGAGCTGTTTTTT. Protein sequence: CASTKGQGNTGELFF.

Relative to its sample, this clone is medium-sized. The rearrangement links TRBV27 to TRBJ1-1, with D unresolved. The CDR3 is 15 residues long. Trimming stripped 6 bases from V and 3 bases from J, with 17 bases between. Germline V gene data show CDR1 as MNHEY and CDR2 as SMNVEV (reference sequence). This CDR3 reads CASRERRGSDTEAFF. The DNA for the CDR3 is TGTGCCAGCAGAGAACGACGGGGTTCGGACACTGAAGCTTTCTTT.

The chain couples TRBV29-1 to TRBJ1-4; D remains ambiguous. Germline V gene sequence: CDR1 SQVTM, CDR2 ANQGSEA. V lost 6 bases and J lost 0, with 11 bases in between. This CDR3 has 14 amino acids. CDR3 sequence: CSVRSRATNEKLFF. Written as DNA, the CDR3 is TGCAGCGTCCGATCCCGGGCAACTAATGAAAAACTGTTTTTT.

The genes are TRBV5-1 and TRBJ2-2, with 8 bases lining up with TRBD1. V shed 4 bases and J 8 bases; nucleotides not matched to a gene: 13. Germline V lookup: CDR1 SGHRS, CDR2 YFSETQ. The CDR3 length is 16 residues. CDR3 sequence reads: CASSPGGTGPQGELFF. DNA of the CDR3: TGCGCCAGCAGCCCCGGTGGGACAGGACCCCAAGGGGAGCTGTTTTTT. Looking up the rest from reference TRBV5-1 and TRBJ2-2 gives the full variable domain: KAGVTQTPRYLIKTRGQQVTLSCSPISGHRSVSWYQQTPGQGLQFLFEYFSETQRNKGNFPGRFSGRQFSNSRSEMNVSTLELGDSALYLCASSPGGTGPQGELFFGEGSRLTVL.

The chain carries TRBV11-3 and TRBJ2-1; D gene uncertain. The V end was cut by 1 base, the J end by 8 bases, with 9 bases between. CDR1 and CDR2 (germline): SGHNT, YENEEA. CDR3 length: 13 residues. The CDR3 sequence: CASSLVVGHEQFF. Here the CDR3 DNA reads TGTGCCAGCAGCTTAGTTGTGGGCCATGAGCAGTTCTTC. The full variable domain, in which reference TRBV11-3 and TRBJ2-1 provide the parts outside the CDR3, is EAGVVQSPRYKIIEKKQPVAFWCNPISGHNTLYWYLQNLGQGPELLIRYENEEAVDDSQLPKDRFSAERLKGVDSTLKIQPAELGDSAVYLCASSLVVGHEQFFGPGTRLTVL.

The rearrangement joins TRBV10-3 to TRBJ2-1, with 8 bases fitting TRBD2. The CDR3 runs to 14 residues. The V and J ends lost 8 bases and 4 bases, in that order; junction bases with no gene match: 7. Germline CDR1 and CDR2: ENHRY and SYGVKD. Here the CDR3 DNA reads TGTGCCATCGAAACAGGCGGGGGGTACAATGAGCAGTTCTTC. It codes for CAIETGGGYNEQFF.

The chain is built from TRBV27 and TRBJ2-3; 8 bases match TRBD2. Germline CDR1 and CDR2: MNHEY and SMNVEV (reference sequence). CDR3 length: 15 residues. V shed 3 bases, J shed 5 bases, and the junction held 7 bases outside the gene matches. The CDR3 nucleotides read TGTGCCAGCAGTTTCCGGGGGGGGCGGGGAGATACGCAGTATTTT. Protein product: CASSFRGGRGDTQYF.

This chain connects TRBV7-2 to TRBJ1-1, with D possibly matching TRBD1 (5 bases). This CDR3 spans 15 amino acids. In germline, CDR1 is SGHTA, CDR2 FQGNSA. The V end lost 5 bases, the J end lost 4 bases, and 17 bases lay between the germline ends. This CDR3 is CASSAQWGGVTEAFF. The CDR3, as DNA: TGTGCCAGCAGCGCCCAGTGGGGGGGAGTCACTGAAGCTTTCTTT.

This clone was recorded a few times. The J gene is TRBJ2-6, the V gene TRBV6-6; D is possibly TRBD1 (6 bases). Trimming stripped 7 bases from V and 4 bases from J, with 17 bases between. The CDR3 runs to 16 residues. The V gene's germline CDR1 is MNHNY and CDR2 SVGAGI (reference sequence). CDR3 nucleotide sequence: TGTGCCAGCACCGGGGACATAGCACCCGGGGCCAACGTCCTGACTTTC. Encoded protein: CASTGDIAPGANVLTF.

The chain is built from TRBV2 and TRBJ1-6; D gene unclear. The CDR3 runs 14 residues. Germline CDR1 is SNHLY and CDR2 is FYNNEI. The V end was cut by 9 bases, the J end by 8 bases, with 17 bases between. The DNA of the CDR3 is TGTGCCAGATCTTCGGGTTTCCTCGATTCACCCCTCCACTTT. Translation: CARSSGFLDSPLHF.

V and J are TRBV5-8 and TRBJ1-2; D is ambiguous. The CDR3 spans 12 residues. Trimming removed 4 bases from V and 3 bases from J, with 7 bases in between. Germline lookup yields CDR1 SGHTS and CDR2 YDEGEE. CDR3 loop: CASSGRYYGYTF. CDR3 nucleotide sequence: TGTGCCAGCAGCGGACGGTACTATGGCTACACCTTC.

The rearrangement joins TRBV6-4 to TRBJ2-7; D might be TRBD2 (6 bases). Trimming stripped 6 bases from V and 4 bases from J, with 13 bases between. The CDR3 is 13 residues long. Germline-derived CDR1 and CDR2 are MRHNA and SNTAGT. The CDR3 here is CASSDQAGYEQYF. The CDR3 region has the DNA TGTGCCAGCAGCGACCAGGCGGGGTACGAGCAGTACTTC.

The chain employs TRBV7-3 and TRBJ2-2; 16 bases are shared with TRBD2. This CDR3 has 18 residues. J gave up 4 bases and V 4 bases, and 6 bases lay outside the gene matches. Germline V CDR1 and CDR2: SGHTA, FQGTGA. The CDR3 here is CASSSGLAGGPGTGELFF. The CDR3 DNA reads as TGTGCCAGCAGCTCGGGACTAGCGGGGGGGCCTGGCACCGGGGAGCTGTTTTTT.

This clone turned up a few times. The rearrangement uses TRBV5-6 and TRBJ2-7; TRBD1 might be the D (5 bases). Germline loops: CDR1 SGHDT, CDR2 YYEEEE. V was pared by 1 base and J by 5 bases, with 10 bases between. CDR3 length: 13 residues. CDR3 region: CASSLLQGDEQYF. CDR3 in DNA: TGTGCCAGCAGCTTGTTGCAGGGCGACGAGCAGTACTTC.

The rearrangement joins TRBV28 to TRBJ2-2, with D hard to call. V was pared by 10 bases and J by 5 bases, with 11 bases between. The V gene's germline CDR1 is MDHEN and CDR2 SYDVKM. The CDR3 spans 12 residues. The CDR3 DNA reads TGTGCCACACGAGCCAGTACCGGGGAGCTGTTTTTT. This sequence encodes CATRASTGELFF.

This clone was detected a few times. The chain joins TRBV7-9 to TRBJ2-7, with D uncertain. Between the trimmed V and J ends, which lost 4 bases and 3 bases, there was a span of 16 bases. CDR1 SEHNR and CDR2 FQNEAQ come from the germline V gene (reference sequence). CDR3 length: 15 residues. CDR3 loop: CASSSAKGINYEQYF. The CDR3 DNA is TGTGCCAGCAGCTCCGCCAAAGGGATAAACTACGAGCAGTACTTC.